This T cell receptor beta chain is from a study of blood T cell repertoires in COVID-19. About the research overall: Specimens from acute and convalescent COVID-19 originated in the United States, Italy and Spain. Sources were T cells, B-cell-depleted T cells, or PBMCs; the material itself was cDNA or gDNA.

In germline, CDR1 is LGHNA, CDR2 YNFKEQ. Trimming cost V 1 base and J 1 base, with 10 bases left between them. CDR3 length equals 15 residues. In this sample, this clone turned up once. As handled by the study authors: Estimated nucleated cell counts came from reference gene primer amplification. TCRdb's copy holds only in-frame clones and misses some; the assay was immunoSEQ multiplex PCR. V, J and clone size reflect that table, while D and trimming were determined from the DNA. The sample records about 110,000 clones, 90% to 95% being singletons. The specimen sequenced was peripheral blood. This sequence originates from a woman aged 25 to 39 with acute or convalescent COVID-19. The genes are TRBV4-2 and TRBJ1-1; D uncertain. CDR3 bases: TGTGCCAGCAGCCAAGTAAGTCACACGAACACTGAAGCTTTCTTT. This encodes CASSQVSHTNTEAFF.